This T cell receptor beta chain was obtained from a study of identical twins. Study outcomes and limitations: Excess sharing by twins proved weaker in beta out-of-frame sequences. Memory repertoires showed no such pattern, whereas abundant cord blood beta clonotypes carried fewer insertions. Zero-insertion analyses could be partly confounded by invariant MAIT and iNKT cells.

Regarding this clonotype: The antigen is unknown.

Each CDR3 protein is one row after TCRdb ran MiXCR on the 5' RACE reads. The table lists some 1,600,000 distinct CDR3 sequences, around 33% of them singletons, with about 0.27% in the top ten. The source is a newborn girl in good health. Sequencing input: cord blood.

The CDR3, as DNA: TGTGCCAGCAGCTTAGGCGGCGGGACGGCAGATACGCAGTATTTT. Encoded protein: CASSLGGGTADTQYF. The gene calls are TRBV7-2 and TRBJ2-3; D is possibly TRBD2 (6 bases). The V and J ends lost 1 base and 4 bases respectively, with 12 bases between them. From germline, CDR1 is SGHTA and CDR2 FQGNSA. The CDR3 covers 15 residues. Full variable domain (outside the CDR3, taken from reference TRBV7-2 and TRBJ2-3): GAGVSQSPSNKVTEKGKDVELRCDPISGHTALYWYRQSLGQGLEFLIYFQGNSAPDKSGLPSDRFSAERTGGSVSTLTIQRTQQEDSAVYLCASSLGGGTADTQYFGPGTRLTVL.